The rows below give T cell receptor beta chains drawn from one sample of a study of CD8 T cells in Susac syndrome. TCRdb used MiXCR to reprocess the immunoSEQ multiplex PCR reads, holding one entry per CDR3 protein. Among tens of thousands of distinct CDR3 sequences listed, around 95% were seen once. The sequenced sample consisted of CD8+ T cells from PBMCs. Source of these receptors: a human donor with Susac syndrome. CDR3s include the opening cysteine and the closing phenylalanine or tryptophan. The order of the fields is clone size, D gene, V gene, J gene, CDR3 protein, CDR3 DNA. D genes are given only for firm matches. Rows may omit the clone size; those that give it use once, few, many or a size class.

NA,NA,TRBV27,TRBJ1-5,CASSTMGQPQHF,TGTGCCAGCAGTACCATGGGTCAGCCCCAGCATTTT
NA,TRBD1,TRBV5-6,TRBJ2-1,CASSLGTGSISEQFF,TGTGCCAGCAGCTTGGGGACAGGGTCTATCAGTGAGCAGTTCTTC
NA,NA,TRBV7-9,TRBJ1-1,CASSSNTEAFF,TGTGCCAGCTCATCCAACACTGAAGCTTTCTTT
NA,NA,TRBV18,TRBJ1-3,CASSYREAAGNTIYF,TGTGCCAGCTCGTACAGGGAAGCGGCCGGAAACACCATATATTTT
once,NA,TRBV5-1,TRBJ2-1,CASSFFPGDNEQFF,TGCGCCAGCAGCTTCTTCCCCGGGGATAATGAGCAGTTCTTC
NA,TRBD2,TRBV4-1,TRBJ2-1,CASSQTRLAGDQFF,TGCGCCAGCAGCCAAACCCGACTAGCGGGAGATCAGTTCTTC
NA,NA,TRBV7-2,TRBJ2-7,CASSRRGGELSYEQYF,TGTGCCAGCAGCCGACGAGGGGGAGAGCTCTCCTACGAGCAGTACTTC
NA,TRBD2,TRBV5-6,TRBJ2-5,CASSLGTSGRKETQYF,TGTGCCAGCAGCTTGGGGACTAGCGGGAGAAAAGAGACCCAGTACTTC
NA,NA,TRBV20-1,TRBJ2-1,CSATASLVPPYNEQFF,TGCAGTGCTACCGCCTCACTAGTCCCCCCCTACAATGAGCAGTTCTTC
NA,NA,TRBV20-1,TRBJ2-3,CSARDRAGVMLDTQYF,TGCAGTGCTAGAGATCGCGCAGGGGTGATGTTGGATACGCAGTATTTT
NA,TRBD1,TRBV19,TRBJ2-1,CASSIVTGALEQFF,TGTGCCAGTAGTATAGTAACAGGGGCGCTAGAGCAGTTCTTC
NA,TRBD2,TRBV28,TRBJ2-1,CATKTSGSYNEQFF,TGTGCCACTAAGACTAGCGGATCCTACAATGAGCAGTTCTTC
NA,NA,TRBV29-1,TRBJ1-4,CSVDGGADEKLFF,TGCAGCGTCGACGGGGGGGCCGATGAAAAACTGTTTTTT
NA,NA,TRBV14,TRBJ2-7,CASSQDIGHYYEQYF,TGTGCCAGCAGCCAAGATATTGGGCACTACTACGAGCAGTACTTC
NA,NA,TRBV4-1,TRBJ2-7,CASSQDNRDYEQYF,TGCGCCAGCAGCCAAGATAACAGAGACTACGAGCAGTACTTC
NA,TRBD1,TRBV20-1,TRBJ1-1,CSARATDRATEAFF,TGCAGTGCTAGAGCTACCGACAGGGCCACTGAAGCTTTCTTT